The 13 T cell receptor beta chains below were found in one sample sequenced in a study of T-cell memory formation after mild COVID-19. From the 5' RACE reads, TCRdb called clonotypes with MiXCR, one entry per CDR3 protein. In the table there are approximately 180,000 distinct CDR3 sequences, 16% of which are singletons. Source material: PBMCs or a T cell subset sorted from them (not recorded which). The source of these receptors is an adult woman who had mild COVID-19 (a few samples of this study predate the infection). Cell type and time point are not known.

This clonotype was counted only a few times. CDR3 nucleotides: TGCAGTGCTAGGGTAATTCTCGGGACTAGCGGCACAGATACGCAGTATTTT. Protein sequence: CSARVILGTSGTDTQYF. V and J are TRBV20-1 and TRBJ2-3; TRBD2 matches 10 bases. V shed 3 bases, J shed 1 base, and the junction held 10 bases outside the gene matches. The CDR3 runs to 17 residues. The germline gives CDR1 DFQATT, CDR2 SNEGSKA (reference sequence).

This clonotype has at least ten counts. The V gene is TRBV9, the J gene TRBJ2-7; 8 bases match TRBD2. The V and J ends lost 4 bases and 5 bases, in that order; junction bases with no gene match: 17. The CDR3 runs to 17 residues. Germline V gene data show CDR1 as SGDLS and CDR2 as YYNGEE. DNA of the CDR3: TGTGCCAGCAGCAACCGGGGCCGGAGCGGGAGTCCTGACGAGCAGTACTTC. It codes for CASSNRGRSGSPDEQYF.

This clonotype appeared many times. DNA of the CDR3: TGCAGTGCTAGGGCACTAGCGGGAGGAGGATCGGATACGCAGTATTTT. Translating it yields CSARALAGGGSDTQYF. This sequence joins TRBV20-1 and TRBJ2-3; 12 nucleotides align to TRBD2. Germline CDR1 and CDR2: DFQATT and SNEGSKA (reference sequence). CDR3 length: 16 residues. V lost 3 bases, J lost 6 bases, and 10 bases stayed unmatched.

This chain connects TRBV29-1 to TRBJ1-1, with unresolved D. The CDR3 has 11 amino acids. CDR1 SQVTM and CDR2 ANQGSEA come from the germline V gene. Trimming took off 5 bases at V and 1 base at J, with 5 bases between the two ends. Written as DNA, the CDR3 is TGCAGCGTTAGACAGAACACTGAAGCTTTCTTT. Amino acids: CSVRQNTEAFF.

This clonotype turned up a few times. The gene calls are TRBV12-3 or TRBV12-4 and TRBJ2-3; TRBD1 or TRBD2 may be the D gene (5 bases each). Between the trimmed V and J ends, which lost 2 bases and 2 bases, there was a span of 14 bases. The CDR3 extends over 16 amino acids. The CDR3 bases are TGTGCCAGCAGTTTATCCGGGACGAGAACCACAGATACGCAGTATTTT. This encodes CASSLSGTRTTDTQYF.

J is TRBJ1-1 and V is TRBV5-1; possible D gene TRBD1, 5 bases. The germline V and J ends were trimmed by 0 bases and 1 base, with 10 bases remaining between them. Per the germline V gene, CDR1 is SGHRS and CDR2 is YFSETQ. The CDR3 length is 15 residues. CDR3 in DNA: TGCGCCAGCAGCTTGGGAACAGGTGAGAACACTGAAGCTTTCTTT. Its protein is CASSLGTGENTEAFF.

In this sample, this clonotype turned up a few times. J is TRBJ2-1 and V is TRBV7-9; D might be TRBD2 (6 bases). The CDR3 runs 15 residues. V was shortened by 2 bases and J by 2 bases, with 10 bases between the two germline ends. Germline V lookup: CDR1 SEHNR, CDR2 FQNEAQ (reference sequence). The CDR3 nucleotides are TGTGCCAGCAGCTTACCGGGAGCCACCTACAATGAGCAGTTCTTC. Protein product: CASSLPGATYNEQFF.

V and J are TRBV10-3 and TRBJ2-2, with D hard to call. The V gene lost 6 bases and the J gene lost 0 bases, with 14 bases spanning the gap. This CDR3 contains 16 residues. CDR1 is ENHRY, CDR2 SYGVKD, per germline. CDR3 protein: CAIRRRSATNTGELFF. The CDR3 nucleotides are TGTGCCATCAGAAGAAGATCAGCTACGAACACCGGGGAGCTGTTTTTT.

This clonotype was counted between two and nine times. V usage is TRBV29-1 and J usage is TRBJ2-7; 12 bases map to TRBD2. The CDR3 has 14 amino acids. Germline CDR1 and CDR2: SQVTM and ANQGSEA. Trimming took 3 bases from V and 3 from J; bases not matched to a gene: 3. The CDR3 nucleotides read TGCAGCGTTGAGACTAGCGGGAGTAGCTACGAGCAGTACTTC. Protein: CSVETSGSSYEQYF.

This clonotype was detected only a few times. An end of the junction does not agree with germline; a read error may underlie this. The CDR3 loop reads CASSLTPLGQRF. Written as DNA, the CDR3 is TGTGCCAGCAGCTTGACCCCGTTAGGACAGCGCTTC. The chain joins TRBV5-5 to TRBJ1-2, with D possibly TRBD1 on 6 matching bases. CDR1 and CDR2 (germline): SGHKS, YYEKEE (reference sequence). This CDR3 comprises 12 residues.

In its sample, this clonotype ranks as medium-sized (0.01 to 0.1%). J is TRBJ2-5 and V is TRBV5-1; TRBD1 is a possible D gene (6 bases). CDR3 length: 14 residues. V lost 3 bases and J 4 bases, leaving 13 bases between the germline ends. Germline V gene data show CDR1 as SGHRS and CDR2 as YFSETQ. The CDR3 reads CASSSGQGRETQYF. The CDR3 DNA follows: TGCGCCAGCAGCTCCGGGCAGGGGAGAGAGACCCAGTACTTC.

The chain carries TRBV7-9 and TRBJ2-5, with D maybe TRBD1 (6 bases). The CDR3 has 17 amino acids. The V end was cut by 2 bases, the J end by 4 bases, with 20 bases between. The germline gives CDR1 SEHNR, CDR2 FQNEAQ (reference sequence). The CDR3 region has the DNA TGTGCCAGCAGCTTATGGAGGCATACAGGGTTGGGAGAGACCCAGTACTTC. This translates into CASSLWRHTGLGETQYF.

This clonotype has more than one count but fewer than ten. V usage is TRBV7-9 and J usage is TRBJ2-3, with 10 bases aligning to TRBD2. Germline-derived CDR1 and CDR2 are SEHNR and FQNEAQ (reference sequence). The CDR3 has 18 amino acids. The V and J ends lost 2 bases and 4 bases, in that order; junction bases with no gene match: 12. The CDR3 coding sequence is TGTGCCAGCAGCTTACATCAACTAGCGGGGACGCGGGCAGATACGCAGTATTTT. Translated: CASSLHQLAGTRADTQYF.